One sample yielded the 27 T cell receptor beta chains listed below, sequenced in a study of tissue T cells after allogeneic stem cell transplantation. Repertoires were generated with immunoSEQ multiplex PCR, while TCRdb's copy carries only in-frame clones and drops some. The sample contains 5,500 to 6,500 clones, roughly two fifths of which appear only once. Regarding time point: mouse harvest day 7 after allogeneic transplant. Tail vein injection delivered 10^7 T-cell-depleted bone marrow cells and 10^6 splenic CD5+ T cells. Sequenced input: skin. All receptors come from a female BALB/c mouse given C57BL/6 T cells with graft-versus-host disease after an allogeneic hematopoietic cell transplant.

As regards this clone: The gene symbols are mouse symbols. The read halts 1 residue ahead of the CDR3 end, with the missing end drawn from the germline J gene. The V and J genes are TRBV31 and TRBJ2-3; D is unresolved. Germline V gene lookup returns CDR1 GKSSPN and CDR2 SITVG. The CDR3 is made up of 12 amino acids. V was trimmed by 7 bases and J by 2 bases, leaving 10 bases between them. CDR3 DNA, as far as it was read: TGTGCCTTCCTCCGGGTTGCAGAAACGCTGTAT. Its translation is CAFLRVAETLY. The CDR3 as a whole reads CAFLRVAETLYF.

Remarks on this clone: Germline and genes here are mouse. The read stops 1 residue short of the end of the CDR3; the missing end is completed from the germline J gene. The chain has TRBV26 and TRBJ1-1; D is undetermined. Germline V gives CDR1 KGHPV, CDR2 FQNQEV (reference sequence). V was trimmed by 2 bases and J by 0 bases, leaving 7 bases between them. CDR3 length: 14 residues. CDR3 region: CASSLIQTNTEVFF. The sequenced CDR3 bases are TGTGCCAGCAGTCTGATACAAACAAACACAGAAGTCTTC.

This clone has a handful of counts. Gene names denote mouse genes. The CDR3 DNA, read in part, is TGTGCCAGCAGTCTGAGCGGTTATGAACAGTAC. Translated: CASSLSGYEQY. The full CDR3 reads CASSLSGYEQYF. V is TRBV26 and J is TRBJ2-7; unclear D gene. The CDR3 goes on 1 residue after the read ends, and that part is filled in from the germline J gene. V lost 2 bases to trimming and J lost 4 bases, with 6 bases between them. This CDR3 is built from 12 residues. The V gene's germline CDR1 is KGHPV and CDR2 FQNQEV (reference sequence).

As for this clone: The gene symbols are mouse symbols. Read data end 1 residue before the CDR3 end; the end is taken from the germline J gene. V and J are TRBV26 and TRBJ2-7; D ambiguous. The ends were cut back, 0 bases at V and 1 base at J, with 4 bases in the middle. Germline V gene data show CDR1 as KGHPV and CDR2 as FQNQEV (reference sequence). This CDR3 contains 13 residues. CDR3 protein: CASSLSGSYEQYF. The sequenced part of the CDR3 DNA is TGTGCCAGCAGTCTGTCGGGGTCCTATGAACAGTAC.

As concerns this clone: Gene names are the mouse ones. The sequence runs out 1 residue before the end of the CDR3; the remainder is reconstructed from the germline J gene. V gene TRBV26 combines with J gene TRBJ2-2, with 9 bases lining up with TRBD2. Germline V gene sequence: CDR1 KGHPV, CDR2 FQNQEV (reference sequence). V lost 4 bases, J lost 1 base, and 1 base stayed unmatched. The CDR3 length is 15 residues. CDR3 DNA, as far as it was read: TGTGCCAGCAGTCCGGACTGGGGAAACACCGGGCAGCTCTAC. Translating it yields CASSPDWGNTGQLY. The full CDR3 sequence reads CASSPDWGNTGQLYF. The full variable domain, rest sourced from reference TRBV26 and TRBJ2-2, is NSKVIQTPRYLVKGQGQKAKMRCIPEKGHPVVFWYQQNKNNEFKFLINFQNQEVLQQIDMTEKRFSAECPSNSPCSLEIQSSEAGDSALYLCASSPDWGNTGQLYFGEGSKLTVL.

The sample holds a few counts of this clone. Gene names are the mouse ones. The read is 1 residue too short to cover the CDR3 end, so that end is filled in from the germline J gene. This chain joins TRBV5 and TRBJ2-2, with D tentatively TRBD1 (5 bases). The CDR3 length is 13 residues. Trimming took off 3 bases at V and 6 bases at J, with 8 bases between the two ends. In germline, CDR1 is LGHNA, CDR2 YNLKQL (reference sequence). The chain's CDR3 is CASSQQGAGQLYF. Incomplete CDR3 DNA: TGTGCCAGCAGCCAGCAGGGTGCCGGGCAGCTCTAC.

Comment on this clone: Gene labels here are mouse ones. The CDR3 is cut off 1 residue early in the read; its end comes from the germline J gene. V is TRBV13-3 and J is TRBJ2-5; perhaps D is TRBD1 or TRBD2 (7 bases each). V lost 0 bases and J 1 base, leaving 9 bases between the germline ends. Germline CDR1 reads NNHDY; CDR2 reads SYVADS. The CDR3 runs 15 residues. CDR3 region: CASSDAGGDQDTQYF. The DNA read from the CDR3 is TGTGCCAGCAGTGATGCAGGGGGGGACCAAGACACCCAGTAC.

In its sample, this clone was seen a few times. Gene names and germline match the mouse. The read ends 1 residue before the CDR3 terminus; that terminus is restored from the germline J gene. The chain is built from TRBV26 and TRBJ2-3; 10 bases map to TRBD1. The CDR3 extends over 14 amino acids. Germline assignment: CDR1 KGHPV and CDR2 FQNQEV (reference sequence). V shed 6 bases, J shed 3 bases, and the junction held 3 bases outside the gene matches. CDR3 DNA (partial): TGTGCCAGCAGCCGGACAGGGGGAGCAGAAACGCTGTAT. It specifies CASSRTGGAETLY. The full CDR3 protein is CASSRTGGAETLYF.

Turning to this clone: Gene names are the mouse ones. The read finishes 1 residue shy of the CDR3 end, and the germline J gene is used to complete it. The V gene is TRBV12-2, the J gene TRBJ2-5; TRBD1 aligns across 9 bases. Germline-derived CDR1 and CDR2 are SGHLS and HYDKME. Trimming took 2 bases from V and 4 from J; bases not matched to a gene: 0. CDR3 length equals 13 residues. The CDR3 spells CASSRQGEDTQYF. CDR3 bases read: TGTGCCAGCTCTCGACAGGGGGAAGACACCCAGTAC.

This clone has just a few counts. Gene and germline names: mouse. The sequenced part of the CDR3 DNA is TGTGCCAGCAGCCTGACAGTTAGTCAAAACACCTTGTAC. It specifies CASSLTVSQNTLY. Given in full, the CDR3 is CASSLTVSQNTLYF. V gene TRBV3 combines with J gene TRBJ2-4, with a weak D call TRBD1 (5 bases). The read finishes 1 residue shy of the CDR3 end, and the germline J gene is used to complete it. The CDR3 spans 14 residues. Germline CDR1 reads SNHLY; CDR2 reads FYNGKV (reference sequence). V was trimmed by 5 bases and J by 0 bases, leaving 9 bases between them. Full variable domain (rest looked up from reference TRBV3 and TRBJ2-4): GPKVLQIPSHQIIDMGQMVTLNCDPVSNHLYFYWYKQILGQQMEFLVNFYNGKVMEKSKLFKDQFSVERPDGSYFTLKIQPTALEDSAVYFCASSLTVSQNTLYFGAGTRLSVL.

A note on this clone: The gene symbols are mouse symbols. The read ends 1 residue early relative to the CDR3; the germline J gene fills the gap. This rearrangement joins TRBV12-2 to TRBJ1-4, with 8 bases matching TRBD1. The trim removed 0 bases at V and 7 bases at J, leaving 6 bases unmatched. CDR1 SGHLS and CDR2 HYDKME come from the germline V gene. There are 15 residues in the CDR3. The CDR3 DNA, read in part, is TGTGCCAGCTCTCTCGGGGCAGGGGGCCGCGAAAGATTATTT. This encodes CASSLGAGGRERLF. The whole CDR3 sequence reads CASSLGAGGRERLFF.

On this clone: Any gene name here is a mouse gene name. The covered CDR3 bases are TGTGCAAGCAGCGCCGGGACAAACGAAAGATTATTT. This translates into CASSAGTNERLF. Given in full, the CDR3 is CASSAGTNERLFF. The rearrangement links TRBV16 to TRBJ1-4; D might be TRBD1 (6 bases). The read halts 1 residue ahead of the CDR3 end, with the missing end drawn from the germline J gene. V lost 5 bases and J 5 bases, leaving 9 bases between the germline ends. Germline assignment: CDR1 SGHSA and CDR2 FRNQAP. There are 13 residues in the CDR3.

Note on this clone: These gene names are mouse names. CDR3 bases read: TGTGGTGCTAGTACCAGGGGGGTTAACCAAGACACCCAGTAC. Encoded protein: CGASTRGVNQDTQY. The full CDR3 is CGASTRGVNQDTQYF. This chain connects TRBV20 to TRBJ2-5, with D perhaps matching TRBD1 (7 bases). The CDR3 end falls 1 residue outside the read, so it is completed with the germline J gene. V lost 3 bases, J lost 0 bases, and 13 bases lay in between. The CDR3 runs 15 residues. In germline, CDR1 is GFQATS, CDR2 STVNSAI.

A word on this clone: Gene labels here are mouse ones. The CDR3 goes on 1 residue after the read ends, and that part is filled in from the germline J gene. This sequence joins TRBV3 and TRBJ1-5; no definite D call. Trimming removed 1 base at V and 0 bases at J, with 4 bases between. This CDR3 comprises 14 residues. Germline V gene data show CDR1 as SNHLY and CDR2 as FYNGKV (reference sequence). Partial CDR3 DNA: TGTGCCAGCAGCTTAGGATATAACAACCAGGCTCCGCTT. It codes for CASSLGYNNQAPL. The full CDR3 is CASSLGYNNQAPLF.

Details on this clone: The genes and germline here are from mouse. The CDR3 extends 1 residue past the end of the read, so its final part is completed from the germline J gene. The rearrangement links TRBV31 to TRBJ2-3; D might be TRBD1 (5 bases). Germline lookup yields CDR1 GKSSPN and CDR2 SITVG. V lost 0 bases, J lost 1 base, and 8 bases lay in between. The CDR3 contains 14 residues. This CDR3 is CAWSLGRGAETLYF. CDR3 bases read: TGTGCCTGGAGTCTTGGCAGGGGTGCAGAAACGCTGTAT.

With regard to this clone: Genes here carry mouse names. The sequenced fragment ends 1 residue before the CDR3 boundary, so the rest is inferred from the germline J gene. V usage is TRBV15 and J usage is TRBJ2-3, with TRBD2 identical over 8 bases. CDR3 size: 15 residues. Per germline, CDR1 SGHND and CDR2 FRSKSL. With V trimmed by 5 bases and J by 0 bases, 4 bases remained unmatched. CDR3 bases read: TGTGCCAGCAGTCGCTGGGGGGCTAGTGCAGAAACGCTGTAT. It translates to CASSRWGASAETLY. The whole CDR3 sequence is CASSRWGASAETLYF.

On this clone itself: The listed genes are named as in mouse. The sequence runs out 1 residue before the end of the CDR3; the remainder is reconstructed from the germline J gene. Other DNA sequences in this specimen translate into the identical CDR3. The V and J genes are TRBV1 and TRBJ1-1, with a tentative D call TRBD1 (6 bases). Germline CDR1 reads NSQYPW; CDR2 reads LRSPGD (reference sequence). The CDR3 extends over 14 amino acids. The V gene lost 3 bases and the J gene lost 1 base, with 9 bases spanning the gap. The CDR3 bases that were read are TGCACCTGCAGTGCCCGGGACAAAAACACAGAAGTCTTC. Protein: CTCSARDKNTEVF. The full CDR3 is CTCSARDKNTEVFF.

Regarding this clone: The gene symbols are mouse symbols. The read halts 1 residue ahead of the CDR3 end, with the missing end drawn from the germline J gene. J is TRBJ2-4 and V is TRBV5; 9 nucleotides align to TRBD2. V was clipped by 1 base and J by 1 base; unmatched bases: 3. Per germline, CDR1 LGHNA and CDR2 YNLKQL (reference sequence). The CDR3 length is 16 residues. CDR3 DNA (partial): TGTGCCAGCAGCCAAGTGGGGGGGCGAGGTCAAAACACCTTGTAC. As protein: CASSQVGGRGQNTLY. The CDR3 as a whole reads CASSQVGGRGQNTLYF.

Note on this clone: The genes are named according to mouse. From the germline J gene comes the end of the CDR3, since the read stops 1 residue before it. The chain has TRBV26 and TRBJ1-2, with 7 bases that match TRBD1. CDR1 is KGHPV and CDR2 is FQNQEV in the germline V gene (reference sequence). The CDR3 totals 13 residues. V lost 5 bases to trimming and J lost 5 bases; unmatched junction nucleotides: 5. This CDR3 reads CASSWDRRSDYTF. The CDR3 bases that were read are TGTGCCAGCAGTTGGGACAGAAGGTCCGACTACACC.

This clone qualifies as medium-sized (0.01 to 0.1%). Genes and germline are mouse. Here the CDR3 reads CASSLGQGFNQAPLF. CDR3 DNA, as far as it was read: TGTGCCAGCAGTCTCGGACAGGGGTTCAACCAGGCTCCGCTT. This chain uses TRBV26 with TRBJ1-5; 9 nucleotides line up with TRBD1. The read ends 1 residue before the CDR3 terminus; that terminus is restored from the germline J gene. CDR3 size: 15 residues. Germline V gene sequence: CDR1 KGHPV, CDR2 FQNQEV (reference sequence). The trim removed 3 bases at V and 3 bases at J, leaving 3 bases unmatched.

Notes on this clone: Gene names refer to mouse genes. The read ends 1 residue before the CDR3 terminus; that terminus is restored from the germline J gene. The chain uses TRBV5 and TRBJ2-1; 11 bases are shared with TRBD2. Trimming cost V 0 bases and J 3 bases; bases outside gene matches: 4. Germline loops: CDR1 LGHNA, CDR2 YNLKQL (reference sequence). There are 17 residues in the CDR3. CDR3 bases read: TGTGCCAGCAGCCAAGATCACTGGGGGGGCTTCTATGCTGAGCAGTTC. Its translation: CASSQDHWGGFYAEQF. In full, the CDR3 reads CASSQDHWGGFYAEQFF.

This clone was found once. Gene names are mouse gene names. Read data end 1 residue before the CDR3 end; the end is taken from the germline J gene. V is TRBV12-1 and J is TRBJ2-5; TRBD1 matches at 9 bases. The germline CDR1 and CDR2 sequences are SGHSN and HYEKVE. CDR3 length: 14 residues. V lost 2 bases, J lost 3 bases, and 2 bases stayed unmatched. The CDR3 bases that were read are TGTGCCAGCTCTCCCGGGACAGGGCAAGACACCCAGTAC. This gives the protein CASSPGTGQDTQY. From start to end, the CDR3 is CASSPGTGQDTQYF.

In this sample, this clone turned up a few times. Mouse gene names and germline throughout. The CDR3 extends 1 residue past the end of the read, so its final part is completed from the germline J gene. V and J are TRBV23 and TRBJ1-4; the D call in the table, TRBD1, was not verified against the DNA. The CDR3 is 12 residues long. CDR1 and CDR2 from the germline V gene are KGHTA and FQNQQP. The part of the CDR3 DNA that was read is TGCTCCAGCAGCCCAGGCAACGAAAGATTATTT. This sequence encodes CSSSPGNERLF. In full, the CDR3 is CSSSPGNERLFF.

This clone was observed a few times. All gene names here are mouse names. The read stops 1 residue short of the end of the CDR3; the missing end is completed from the germline J gene. The gene calls are TRBV13-1 and TRBJ1-1; D may be TRBD1 (5 bases). Deletions cut 1 base from V and 1 base from J, with 11 bases between. Per the germline V gene, CDR1 is NSHNY and CDR2 is SYGAGN. The CDR3 runs to 15 residues. The CDR3 spells CASSDLQGGNTEVFF. The part of the CDR3 DNA that was read is TGTGCCAGCAGTGATCTTCAGGGAGGAAACACAGAAGTCTTC.

Points on this clone: Mouse names are used for the genes. CDR3 bases read: TGTGCCAGCAGTCTTAGGGGGGCTAGTGCTGAGCAGTTC. Translation: CASSLRGASAEQF. The whole CDR3 protein reads CASSLRGASAEQFF. The rearrangement uses TRBV26 and TRBJ2-1; a weak D match, TRBD2 (7 bases). The CDR3 goes on 1 residue after the read ends, and that part is filled in from the germline J gene. CDR1 and CDR2 (germline): KGHPV, FQNQEV (reference sequence). This CDR3 comprises 14 residues. Trimming stripped 3 bases from V and 6 bases from J, with 12 bases between.

On this clone itself: Mouse germline and gene names are used. The CDR3 spells CGARVRTGITEVFF. CDR3 DNA (partial): TGTGGTGCTAGGGTCCGGACAGGGATCACAGAAGTCTTC. The V call is TRBV20, the J call TRBJ1-1; 8 positions match TRBD1. Read sequence stops 1 residue before the CDR3 end, and the germline J gene provides the missing end. Germline lookup yields CDR1 GFQATS and CDR2 STVNSAI. The CDR3 has 14 amino acids. V was pared by 1 base and J by 4 bases, with 5 bases of the junction left unmatched.

A word on this clone: The gene names given are mouse names. Coverage ceases 1 residue before the CDR3 finishes, and the germline J gene fills in the end. This sequence joins TRBV13-2 and TRBJ1-4; TRBD1 matches at 7 bases. The CDR3 spans 15 residues. Germline assignment: CDR1 NNHNN and CDR2 SYGAGS (reference sequence). J lost 7 bases, V lost 0 bases, and 6 bases had no gene match. CDR3 bases read: TGTGCCAGCGGTGATGCTAGGGGGCGCGTCGAAAGATTATTT. Encoded protein: CASGDARGRVERLF. The full CDR3 protein is CASGDARGRVERLFF.